One sample yielded the 32 T cell receptor beta chains listed below, sequenced in a study of CD8 T cells in Susac syndrome. Random hexamers served to reverse transcribe roughly 0.45 to 1 ug RNA. Each CDR3 protein is one row after TCRdb ran MiXCR on the immunoSEQ multiplex PCR reads. The sample includes 50,000 to 65,000 distinct CDR3 sequences, around 94% seen only once; the top ten take about 0.21%. Sequenced material: CD8+ T cells from PBMCs. Receptors originate from a human donor in good health.

This chain links TRBV6-2 or TRBV6-3 with TRBJ2-3; D gene unclear. From germline, CDR1 is MNHEY and CDR2 SVGEGT. This CDR3 spans 12 amino acids. V was cut by 2 bases and J by 5 bases, with 5 bases left in between. The CDR3 DNA reads as TGTGCCAGCAGTTACGGCGTAGATACGCAGTATTTT. Translation gives CASSYGVDTQYF.

V usage is TRBV7-9 and J usage is TRBJ2-5; unclear D gene. In germline, CDR1 is SEHNR, CDR2 FQNEAQ (reference sequence). V was pared by 5 bases and J by 7 bases, with 14 bases between. The CDR3 is 13 residues long. The CDR3, as DNA: TGTGCCAGCAGCGAGATTCTTGGTGGGACCCAGTACTTC. Its protein is CASSEILGGTQYF.

The J gene is TRBJ2-1, the V gene TRBV20-1; a possible D gene is TRBD2 (6 bases). Trimming took off 3 bases at V and 2 bases at J, with 17 bases between the two ends. The germline V gene encodes CDR1 DFQATT and CDR2 SNEGSKA (reference sequence). The CDR3 runs to 16 residues. This chain's CDR3 is CSARSLWGVAYNEQFF. The CDR3 DNA reads TGCAGTGCTAGGTCACTATGGGGGGTCGCCTACAATGAGCAGTTCTTC.

The chain links TRBV4-1 to TRBJ2-5; TRBD2 aligns across 7 bases. CDR3 size: 14 residues. In germline, CDR1 is MGHRA, CDR2 YSYEKL. J lost 5 bases, V lost 3 bases, and 6 bases had no gene match. CDR3 nucleotides: TGCGCCAGCAGCCACCAAAATAGCGGGGAGACCCAGTACTTC. This translates into CASSHQNSGETQYF.

The V and J genes are TRBV19 and TRBJ1-2; D is undetermined. This CDR3 region has 15 residues. V lost 5 bases and J lost 3, with 16 bases in between. CDR1 and CDR2 from the germline V gene are LNHDA and SQIVND (reference sequence). CDR3 region: CASSLRAGWDYGYTF. CDR3 in DNA: TGTGCCAGTAGTCTCCGGGCAGGATGGGACTATGGCTACACCTTC.

This chain uses TRBV7-9 with TRBJ2-1; 9 bases are shared with TRBD1. The CDR3 is made up of 19 amino acids. The junction had 11 bases not matched to a gene; V was cut back by 0 bases and J by 2 bases. Germline V gene lookup returns CDR1 SEHNR and CDR2 FQNEAQ (reference sequence). The CDR3 sequence is CASSLALGGTGMAYNEQFF. CDR3 in DNA: TGTGCCAGCAGCTTAGCCTTGGGGGGGACAGGGATGGCCTACAATGAGCAGTTCTTC. Supplemented by reference TRBV7-9 and TRBJ2-1, the full variable domain reads DTGVSQNPRHKITKRGQNVTFRCDPISEHNRLYWYRQTLGQGPEFLTYFQNEAQLEKSRLLSDRFSAERPKGSFSTLEIQRTEQGDSAMYLCASSLALGGTGMAYNEQFFGPGTRLTVL.

This clonotype was detected a few times. This CDR3 is CSAAIARAYEQYF. Written as DNA, the CDR3 is TGCAGTGCCGCCATCGCGAGGGCCTACGAGCAGTACTTC. The J gene is TRBJ2-7, the V gene TRBV20-1, with D tentatively TRBD2 (5 bases). The CDR3 spans 13 residues. The germline V gene encodes CDR1 DFQATT and CDR2 SNEGSKA (reference sequence). The germline V and J ends were trimmed by 6 bases and 2 bases, with 14 bases remaining between them.

The V and J genes are TRBV6-6 and TRBJ2-7; no clear D. Trimming cost V 5 bases and J 2 bases, with 19 bases left between them. Germline values: CDR1 MNHNY, CDR2 SVGAGI (reference sequence). The CDR3 runs to 16 residues. The CDR3 reads CASSQTGWPGAYEQYF. The CDR3 DNA reads TGTGCCAGCAGTCAAACTGGGTGGCCAGGAGCCTACGAGCAGTACTTC.

The rearrangement joins TRBV6-2 or TRBV6-3 to TRBJ2-1; D is unresolved. The V gene's germline CDR1 is MNHEY and CDR2 SVGEGT. The CDR3 is 11 residues long. Trimming took 0 bases from V and 10 from J, leaving 4 bases between them. CDR3 region: CASSYSYEQFF. As DNA, the CDR3 is TGTGCCAGCAGTTACTCATACGAGCAGTTCTTC.

The chain is built from TRBV12-5 and TRBJ2-1; D may be TRBD1 (6 bases). The germline gives CDR1 LGHNT, CDR2 FRNRAP. The CDR3 runs to 14 residues. V shed 7 bases and J shed 3 bases, with 13 bases lying between them. CDR3 sequence reads: CASAPTGYYNEQFF. DNA of the CDR3: TGTGCTAGTGCTCCAACAGGGTACTACAATGAGCAGTTCTTC. Complete variable domain (other parts from reference TRBV12-5 and TRBJ2-1): DARVTQTPRHKVTEMGQEVTMRCQPILGHNTVFWYRQTMMQGLELLAYFRNRAPLDDSGMPKDRFSAEMPDATLATLKIQPSEPRDSAVYFCASAPTGYYNEQFFGPGTRLTVL.

The chain uses TRBV29-1 and TRBJ2-4; D may be TRBD1 or TRBD2 (6 bases each). CDR3 length equals 13 residues. Trimming removed 4 bases from V and 1 base from J, with 8 bases in between. From germline, CDR1 is SQVTM and CDR2 ANQGSEA. The CDR3 spells CSVVGGAKNIQYF. CDR3 nucleotide sequence: TGCAGCGTTGTCGGGGGCGCCAAAAACATTCAGTACTTC.

The gene calls are TRBV29-1 and TRBJ2-7; D may correspond to TRBD1 or TRBD2 (6 bases each). Per the germline V gene, CDR1 is SQVTM and CDR2 is ANQGSEA. This CDR3 spans 15 amino acids. Between the trimmed V and J ends, which lost 1 base and 6 bases, there was a span of 19 bases. CDR3 sequence (DNA): TGCAGCGTTGAAGCCGGGGGCGCGGTCCTCTGCGAGCAGTACTTC. Translating it yields CSVEAGGAVLCEQYF.

This sequence joins TRBV9 and TRBJ2-1; maybe TRBD1 (5 bases). Germline V gene lookup returns CDR1 SGDLS and CDR2 YYNGEE. V lost 0 bases, J lost 8 bases, and 12 bases lay in between. The CDR3 sequence is 14 residues long. CDR3 loop: CASSVGAGSDEQFF. The CDR3 DNA is TGTGCCAGCAGCGTAGGAGCAGGGTCGGATGAGCAGTTCTTC.

The chain uses TRBV12-3 or TRBV12-4 and TRBJ2-7, with D unresolved. V gave up 3 bases and J gave up 4 bases, with 7 bases separating them. The CDR3 spans 12 residues. CDR3: CASSLSLYEQYF. As DNA, the CDR3 is TGTGCCAGCAGTTTGAGCCTGTACGAGCAGTACTTC.

The V and J genes are TRBV30 and TRBJ2-7; 11 bases are shared with TRBD1. Germline V gene lookup returns CDR1 GTSNPN and CDR2 SVGIG (reference sequence). This CDR3 spans 14 amino acids. Trimming took 3 bases from V and 3 from J; bases not matched to a gene: 4. The CDR3 DNA is TGTGCCTGGAGACGGACAGGGGGCGTCTACGAGCAGTACTTC. It codes for CAWRRTGGVYEQYF.

The rearrangement links TRBV13 to TRBJ2-5; weak D call: TRBD2 (5 bases). The germline V gene has CDR1 PRHDT and CDR2 FYEKMQ (reference sequence). The CDR3 is 15 residues long. The V end was cut by 0 bases, the J end by 5 bases, with 13 bases between. The CDR3 region is CASSLGTGSFETQYF. CDR3 bases: TGTGCCAGCAGCTTAGGGACTGGGAGCTTTGAGACCCAGTACTTC.

The rearrangement links TRBV5-4 to TRBJ2-3; D is ambiguous. Germline assignment: CDR1 SGHNT and CDR2 YYREEE (reference sequence). The CDR3 is 13 residues long. Trimming took 0 bases from V and 5 from J, leaving 7 bases between them. CDR3: CASSLGAEDTQYF. The CDR3 DNA is TGTGCCAGCAGCTTGGGGGCAGAAGATACGCAGTATTTT.

This chain uses TRBV3-1 with TRBJ2-1, with 7 bases aligning to TRBD1. J gave up 5 bases and V 3 bases, and 7 bases lay outside the gene matches. The CDR3 spans 15 residues. Germline V gene sequence: CDR1 LGHDT, CDR2 YNNKEL (reference sequence). The CDR3 DNA is TGTGCCAGCAGCCATAAGAGGGGGCCCAACAATGAGCAGTTCTTC. Its translation: CASSHKRGPNNEQFF.

The chain is built from TRBV20-1 and TRBJ2-3; unclear D gene. With 3 bases removed from V and 5 bases from J, the gap between germline ends came to 12 bases. This CDR3 spans 13 amino acids. Germline CDR1 DFQATT, CDR2 SNEGSKA (reference sequence). CDR3 sequence: CSARDPTGDTQYF. In DNA form, the CDR3 reads TGCAGTGCTAGGGACCCGACCGGAGATACGCAGTATTTT.

The chain employs TRBV11-2 and TRBJ2-3; 11 bases align to TRBD2. The V gene end was trimmed by 1 base and the J gene end by 5 bases; junction bases not matched to a gene: 5. The CDR3 runs 16 residues. Germline V gene sequence: CDR1 SGHAT, CDR2 FQNNGV. DNA for the CDR3: TGTGCCAGCAGCTTAGTTAGCGGGGGGGCCGAAGATACGCAGTATTTT. This translates into CASSLVSGGAEDTQYF.

This clonotype was recorded once. J is TRBJ2-7 and V is TRBV12-3 or TRBV12-4, with TRBD1 matching over 10 bases. After removal of 6 bases from V and 7 bases from J, the junction contained 9 bases not matched to a gene. The CDR3 runs 14 residues. The CDR3 sequence is CASSPGQGVEEQYF. Here the CDR3 DNA reads TGTGCCAGCAGCCCCGGACAGGGGGTTGAAGAGCAGTACTTC.

The gene calls are TRBV15 and TRBJ1-2, with 10 bases matching TRBD1. The CDR3 spans 19 residues. Germline trimming cut 0 bases from V and 4 bases from J; bases unmatched to any gene: 14. Germline V CDR1 and CDR2: LNHNV, YYDKDF (reference sequence). This CDR3 reads CATSRDSGQGRPEIYGYTF. The CDR3 nucleotides are TGTGCCACCAGCAGAGATTCGGGACAGGGGAGACCAGAGATCTATGGCTACACCTTC.

This clonotype has only one observation. The chain recombines TRBV5-4 with TRBJ2-6; D not certain. Trimming took 4 bases from V and 0 from J, leaving 11 bases between them. CDR3 length: 16 amino acids. Germline lookup yields CDR1 SGHNT and CDR2 YYREEE (reference sequence). DNA of the CDR3: TGTGCCAGCAGCCAGGAAGTAAGCTCTGGGGCCAACGTCCTGACTTTC. This sequence encodes CASSQEVSSGANVLTF.

The chain couples TRBV30 to TRBJ1-1; no reliable D call. This CDR3 region has 13 residues. Germline CDR1 GTSNPN, CDR2 SVGIG (reference sequence). Trimming removed 2 bases from V and 6 bases from J, with 13 bases in between. CDR3 DNA: TGTGCCTGGAGTTTGATTCCGGGAGCTGAAGCTTTCTTT. Protein sequence: CAWSLIPGAEAFF.

The chain employs TRBV2 and TRBJ2-3; TRBD1 aligns across 9 bases. The CDR3 is made up of 14 amino acids. Looked up from germline, CDR1 is SNHLY and CDR2 is FYNNEI. With V trimmed by 10 bases and J by 1 base, 6 bases remained unmatched. As DNA, the CDR3 is TGTGCCACCAAGACAGGGGGTCGCACAGATACGCAGTATTTT. This translates into CATKTGGRTDTQYF.

The chain joins TRBV5-6 to TRBJ2-2, with D perhaps TRBD1 or TRBD2 (6 bases each). The CDR3 is 16 amino acids. V dropped 6 bases and J dropped 5 bases, with 20 bases sitting between them. Germline values: CDR1 SGHDT, CDR2 YYEEEE. The CDR3 protein is CASITGELGGTGELFF. The CDR3 DNA reads TGTGCCAGCATCACGGGGGAACTAGGGGGTACCGGGGAGCTGTTTTTT.

The chain uses TRBV24-1 and TRBJ2-3, with 14 bases aligning to TRBD2. With V trimmed by 1 base and J by 4 bases, 3 bases remained unmatched. In germline, CDR1 is KGHDR, CDR2 SFDVKD. The CDR3 runs to 17 residues. The CDR3 sequence: CATSDFGTSGGADTQYF. CDR3 nucleotides: TGTGCCACCAGTGATTTCGGGACTAGCGGGGGAGCAGATACGCAGTATTTT.

This sequence joins TRBV6-5 and TRBJ1-1; tentatively, D is TRBD1 (5 bases). Germline V gene data show CDR1 as MNHEY and CDR2 as SVGAGI. The V end lost 2 bases, the J end lost 0 bases, and 13 bases lay between the germline ends. There are 16 residues in the CDR3. In nucleotides, the CDR3 is TGTGCCAGCAGTTACGGGAGGGGACTTATGAACACTGAAGCTTTCTTT. It specifies CASSYGRGLMNTEAFF.

V gene TRBV27 combines with J gene TRBJ2-5; 8 bases match TRBD1. J gave up 7 bases and V 6 bases, and 7 bases lay outside the gene matches. The CDR3 spans 13 residues. Germline V gene lookup returns CDR1 MNHEY and CDR2 SMNVEV (reference sequence). This CDR3 reads CASSDRGHGTQYF. The CDR3 bases are TGTGCCAGCAGCGACAGGGGCCATGGGACCCAGTACTTC.

The chain employs TRBV29-1 and TRBJ2-7; tentative D call: TRBD1 (6 bases). Trimming removed 2 bases at V and 3 bases at J, with 17 bases between. The CDR3 is 15 residues long. Germline CDR1 is SQVTM and CDR2 is ANQGSEA. The CDR3 region has the DNA TGCAGCGTTGAATATGTGGGACAACAGATCTACGAGCAGTACTTC. Translating it yields CSVEYVGQQIYEQYF.

This chain links TRBV5-4 with TRBJ1-4; D remains ambiguous. V was cut by 3 bases and J by 5 bases, with 5 bases left in between. The CDR3 runs to 12 residues. The germline V gene has CDR1 SGHNT and CDR2 YYREEE (reference sequence). CDR3 coding DNA: TGTGCCAGCAGCTACAACAATGAAAAACTGTTTTTT. Its protein product is CASSYNNEKLFF.

V gene TRBV11-2 combines with J gene TRBJ2-5; D is unresolved. V was shortened by 2 bases and J by 3 bases, with 10 bases between the two germline ends. Germline lookup yields CDR1 SGHAT and CDR2 FQNNGV. The CDR3 is made up of 14 amino acids. Here the CDR3 DNA reads TGTGCCAGCAGCTTATTAGACACTGAAGAGACCCAGTACTTC. The encoded protein is CASSLLDTEETQYF.